This TCR beta chain was retrieved from a study of T cells in localized non-small cell lung cancer. Study-wide findings and caveats: The appearance of a median 57 of the top 100 tumor clones was seen in adjacent lung.

Trimming pared 3 bases from V and 3 bases from J, leaving 0 bases between. CDR3 length: 11 residues. From germline, CDR1 is MDHEN and CDR2 SYDVKM. Measured with immunoSEQ multiplex PCR; TCRdb has only the in-frame clones, and not every one. The sample includes tens of thousands of clones, around four fifths of them seen just once. Of note for this clone: Its antigen is unidentified.

The rearrangement uses TRBV28 and TRBJ1-5; no reliable D call. This sequence originates from an older male donor with stage II squamous cell lung carcinoma. This specimen was peripheral blood, taken before any cancer treatment. The DNA for the CDR3 is TGTGCCAGCAGTTTCAATCAGCCCCAGCATTTT. Encoded protein: CASSFNQPQHF.